These T cell receptor beta chains were read from a single sample in a study of blood T cell repertoires in COVID-19. The method was immunoSEQ multiplex PCR; TCRdb's version includes in-frame clones alone and lacks a portion of them. The sample includes 60,000 to 65,000 clones, 84% of them seen just once. Sequencing input: peripheral blood. The receptors come from a woman in her fifties or sixties with acute or convalescent COVID-19. The CDR3 runs from the conserved cysteine through the conserved F or W. The D gene is left open where the match is weak. Clone size appears in some rows only: once, few, many, or a class for an expanded clone.

clone_size: NA
v_call: TRBV15
cdr3_length: 13
j_call: TRBJ1-1
d_call: NA
cdr3_nt: TGTGCCACCAACCTGACAGAACAGACTGAAGCTTTCTTT
cdr3_aa: CATNLTEQTEAFF

clone_size: few
v_call: TRBV10-3
cdr3_length: 13
j_call: TRBJ1-2
d_call: NA
cdr3_nt: TGTGCCATCAGTGAGTCGAAAACAGGGAGCTACACCTTC
cdr3_aa: CAISESKTGSYTF

clone_size: NA
v_call: TRBV29-1
cdr3_length: 14
j_call: TRBJ2-1
d_call: TRBD1
cdr3_nt: TGCAGCGCTGGACAGGGAATTTCCTACAATGAGCAGTTCTTC
cdr3_aa: CSAGQGISYNEQFF

clone_size: NA
v_call: TRBV3-1/TRBV3-2
cdr3_length: 16
j_call: TRBJ2-7
d_call: TRBD2
cdr3_nt: TGTGCCAGCAGCCCGAGCGGGGGGCACCTATTCTACGAGCAGTACTTC
cdr3_aa: CASSPSGGHLFYEQYF

clone_size: NA
v_call: TRBV4-1
cdr3_length: 17
j_call: TRBJ1-2
d_call: TRBD1
cdr3_nt: TGCGCCAGCAGCCTGGACAGGGAGGGAAGGGGGGGATATGGCTACACCTTC
cdr3_aa: CASSLDREGRGGYGYTF

clone_size: NA
v_call: TRBV9
cdr3_length: 14
j_call: TRBJ2-1
d_call: NA
cdr3_nt: TGTGCCAGCAGCGTAGGAGCCCGAAAGAATGAGCAGTTCTTC
cdr3_aa: CASSVGARKNEQFF

clone_size: NA
v_call: TRBV11-1
cdr3_length: 15
j_call: TRBJ1-3
d_call: NA
cdr3_nt: TGTGCCAGCAGCTATTCCCAGGACTCTGGAAACACCATATATTTT
cdr3_aa: CASSYSQDSGNTIYF

clone_size: NA
v_call: TRBV5-1
cdr3_length: 12
j_call: TRBJ1-2
d_call: NA
cdr3_nt: TGCGCCAGCTATGGATCAGTCGGGAGCTACACCTTC
cdr3_aa: CASYGSVGSYTF

clone_size: NA
v_call: TRBV5-1
cdr3_length: 13
j_call: TRBJ2-3
d_call: NA
cdr3_nt: TGCGCCAGCAGCCCCCCTAGCACAGATACGCAGTATTTT
cdr3_aa: CASSPPSTDTQYF

clone_size: NA
v_call: TRBV6-5
cdr3_length: 14
j_call: TRBJ1-2
d_call: NA
cdr3_nt: TGTGCCAGCAGTAATGGGGCAGTCAACTATGGCTACACCTTC
cdr3_aa: CASSNGAVNYGYTF

clone_size: NA
v_call: TRBV29-1
cdr3_length: 13
j_call: TRBJ1-6
d_call: NA
cdr3_nt: TGCAGCGTTGCGGGGTCCAATAATTCACCCCTCCACTTT
cdr3_aa: CSVAGSNNSPLHF

clone_size: many
v_call: TRBV3-1/TRBV3-2
cdr3_length: 14
j_call: TRBJ1-6
d_call: NA
cdr3_nt: TGTGCCAGCAGCCAATTCTACGATAATTCACCCCTCCACTTT
cdr3_aa: CASSQFYDNSPLHF

clone_size: NA
v_call: TRBV5-6
cdr3_length: 13
j_call: TRBJ2-3
d_call: NA
cdr3_nt: TGTGCCAGCAGCTTGCAGGGCACAGATACGCAGTATTTT
cdr3_aa: CASSLQGTDTQYF

clone_size: NA
v_call: TRBV19
cdr3_length: 13
j_call: TRBJ1-1
d_call: TRBD1
cdr3_nt: TGTGCCAGTAGTATAGCGGAGGGGGCCCCCGCTTTCTTT
cdr3_aa: CASSIAEGAPAFF

clone_size: NA
v_call: TRBV18
cdr3_length: 14
j_call: TRBJ2-7
d_call: TRBD2
cdr3_nt: TGTGCCAGCTCACCCTCCTTAGCGGGGGAGGAGCAGTACTTC
cdr3_aa: CASSPSLAGEEQYF

clone_size: NA
v_call: TRBV19
cdr3_length: 14
j_call: TRBJ1-2
d_call: TRBD1
cdr3_nt: TGTGCCAGTTCCGCAGGGGGCGATAACTATGGCTACACCTTC
cdr3_aa: CASSAGGDNYGYTF

clone_size: NA
v_call: TRBV5-1
cdr3_length: 14
j_call: TRBJ1-6
d_call: NA
cdr3_nt: TGCGCCAGCAGCTTGCGACAGGAGGATTCACCCCTCCACTTT
cdr3_aa: CASSLRQEDSPLHF

clone_size: NA
v_call: TRBV30
cdr3_length: 14
j_call: TRBJ1-5
d_call: TRBD1
cdr3_nt: TGTGCCTCCTACGACAGGGGTAGCAATCAGCCCCAGCATTTT
cdr3_aa: CASYDRGSNQPQHF

clone_size: once
v_call: TRBV2
cdr3_length: 12
j_call: TRBJ2-7
d_call: TRBD1
cdr3_nt: TGTGCCAGCAAAAGACAGGGCTACGAGCAGTACTTC
cdr3_aa: CASKRQGYEQYF

clone_size: NA
v_call: TRBV27
cdr3_length: 14
j_call: TRBJ1-2
d_call: TRBD1
cdr3_nt: TGTGCCAGCAGGGACAGGGGTCCCCACTATGGCTACACCTTC
cdr3_aa: CASRDRGPHYGYTF

clone_size: NA
v_call: TRBV3-1/TRBV3-2
cdr3_length: 13
j_call: TRBJ2-7
d_call: NA
cdr3_nt: TGTGCCAGCAGCCCGGGCCTAAGCGGTGAGCAGTACTTC
cdr3_aa: CASSPGLSGEQYF

clone_size: NA
v_call: TRBV5-4
cdr3_length: 13
j_call: TRBJ1-1
d_call: NA
cdr3_nt: TGTGCCAGCAGCCAAGGAGATAACACTGAAGCTTTCTTT
cdr3_aa: CASSQGDNTEAFF

clone_size: NA
v_call: TRBV4-1
cdr3_length: 15
j_call: TRBJ2-2
d_call: NA
cdr3_nt: TGCGCCAGCAGCCAAGGAAGGACAAGCACCGGGGAGCTGTTTTTT
cdr3_aa: CASSQGRTSTGELFF

clone_size: NA
v_call: TRBV5-1
cdr3_length: 13
j_call: TRBJ2-4
d_call: NA
cdr3_nt: TGCGCCAGCAGCTTGGATCCAGGGCTCATTCAGTACTTC
cdr3_aa: CASSLDPGLIQYF

clone_size: NA
v_call: TRBV2
cdr3_length: 14
j_call: TRBJ2-5
d_call: TRBD2
cdr3_nt: TGTGCCAGCAGGGGTAGCGGGGGGGGAGAGACCCAGTACTTC
cdr3_aa: CASRGSGGGETQYF

clone_size: once
v_call: TRBV25-1
cdr3_length: 13
j_call: TRBJ1-6
d_call: NA
cdr3_nt: TGTGCCAGCAGTGCACAGAATAATTCACCCCTCCACTTT
cdr3_aa: CASSAQNNSPLHF

clone_size: NA
v_call: TRBV19
cdr3_length: 17
j_call: TRBJ2-1
d_call: TRBD2
cdr3_nt: TGTGCCAGTAGTATAGATGGACTAGCGGGGGCTTCAGGAGGGGAGTTCTTC
cdr3_aa: CASSIDGLAGASGGEFF

clone_size: NA
v_call: TRBV15
cdr3_length: 17
j_call: TRBJ1-3
d_call: NA
cdr3_nt: TGTGCCACCAGCAGAGACCCTATGACAGTATCTGGAAACACCATATATTTT
cdr3_aa: CATSRDPMTVSGNTIYF

clone_size: NA
v_call: TRBV15
cdr3_length: 14
j_call: TRBJ1-1
d_call: NA
cdr3_nt: TGTGCCACCAGCCGTACTCAACAGCAAACTGAAGCTTTCTTT
cdr3_aa: CATSRTQQQTEAFF

clone_size: many
v_call: TRBV15
cdr3_length: 17
j_call: TRBJ2-7
d_call: TRBD1
cdr3_nt: TGTGCCACCAGCAGAGGGGCGGACAGGGGCCCTTCCTACGAGCAGTACTTC
cdr3_aa: CATSRGADRGPSYEQYF

clone_size: NA
v_call: TRBV5-1
cdr3_length: 15
j_call: TRBJ1-5
d_call: NA
cdr3_nt: TGCGCCAGCAGCTTGGAAGGGCAGGGGAGCCAGCCCCAGCATTTT
cdr3_aa: CASSLEGQGSQPQHF

clone_size: few
v_call: TRBV7-3
cdr3_length: 15
j_call: TRBJ2-3
d_call: NA
cdr3_nt: TGTGCCAGCAGCTCTGGTCCCGGGAGCACAGATACGCAGTATTTT
cdr3_aa: CASSSGPGSTDTQYF